Shown below are 14 T cell receptor beta chains from a single sample sequenced in a study of cytotoxic CD8 clonotypes in ibrutinib-treated CLL. Only in-frame clones appear in the TCRdb table, and some are missing; sequencing was by immunoSEQ multiplex PCR. The sample has about 140,000 clones, around three quarters seen once; the top ten hold 25% to 35%. The sequences come from PBMCs, collected after 12 months of ibrutinib treatment. These receptors originate from a human donor with chronic lymphocytic leukemia.

This chain joins TRBV2 and TRBJ1-4, with D perhaps matching TRBD1 (6 bases). The CDR3 covers 14 residues. Trimming left V 6 bases short and J 4 bases short, with 12 bases between. CDR1 is SNHLY, CDR2 FYNNEI, per germline. The CDR3 DNA reads as TGTGCCAGCAGCGCACAGGGCCTTAATGAAAAACTGTTTTTT. The encoded protein is CASSAQGLNEKLFF.

As to this clone: At one of its ends the junction is not consistent with the germline gene, which may arise from a read error. V is TRBV2 and J is TRBJ2-3, with 8 bases lining up with TRBD1. Germline CDR1 and CDR2: SNHLY and FYNNEI. This CDR3 has 16 residues. The CDR3 DNA reads as TGTGCCAGCAGTAAAGCAGGGGGCAGGAGCACAGATACGCAGTATTTT. This translates into CASSKAGGRSTDTQYF.

This chain links TRBV7-9 with TRBJ2-2; 7 bases fit TRBD1. Germline V CDR1 and CDR2: SEHNR, FQNEAQ (reference sequence). This CDR3 region has 14 residues. V was clipped by 1 base and J by 7 bases; unmatched bases: 3. In DNA, the CDR3 is TGTGCCAGCAGCTTAGACAGGGACAGCGGGGAGCTGTTTTTT. Translating it yields CASSLDRDSGELFF.

This clone has just one count. The chain uses TRBV28 and TRBJ2-1; TRBD2 is a possible D gene (6 bases). Trimming shortened V by 7 bases and J by 0 bases, and 13 bases separated the two germline ends. The CDR3 extends over 15 amino acids. CDR1 and CDR2 from the germline V gene are MDHEN and SYDVKM. CDR3 DNA: TGTGCCAGCACGCCCCTGGGGGGCTCCTACAATGAGCAGTTCTTC. This sequence encodes CASTPLGGSYNEQFF.

The genes are TRBV5-1 and TRBJ2-2, with no clear D. With 2 bases removed from V and 1 base from J, the gap between germline ends came to 9 bases. The CDR3 spans 15 residues. Germline CDR1 and CDR2: SGHRS and YFSETQ. CDR3 amino acids: CASSFWSGNTGELFF. As DNA, the CDR3 is TGCGCCAGCAGCTTTTGGTCAGGGAACACCGGGGAGCTGTTTTTT.

The genes are TRBV28 and TRBJ2-5, with 10 bases that match TRBD2. Germline V gives CDR1 MDHEN, CDR2 SYDVKM. This CDR3 comprises 14 residues. The J segment lost 7 bases and the V segment lost 1 base, leaving 3 bases of the junction unmatched. The CDR3 loop is CASSLSLAGATQYF. The DNA of the CDR3 is TGTGCCAGCAGTTTATCGCTAGCGGGGGCGACCCAGTACTTC.

V is TRBV7-3 and J is TRBJ2-1; D not certain. The CDR3 has 14 residues. Trimming removed 2 bases at V and 5 bases at J, with 10 bases between. Germline CDR1 reads SGHTA; CDR2 reads FQGTGA. CDR3 in amino acids: CASSLGPADNEQFF. DNA of the CDR3: TGTGCCAGCAGCTTAGGGCCGGCCGACAATGAGCAGTTCTTC.

The gene calls are TRBV7-8 and TRBJ1-3; 7 bases match TRBD1. The germline V gene encodes CDR1 SGHVS and CDR2 FQNEAQ. This CDR3 is 16 amino acids long. The junction had 3 bases not matched to a gene; V was cut back by 0 bases and J by 1 base. The CDR3 DNA is TGTGCCAGCAGCTTAGCGCAGGGGGTTTCTGGAAACACCATATATTTT. Amino acids: CASSLAQGVSGNTIYF.

This chain links TRBV5-4 with TRBJ2-1, with 8 bases aligning to TRBD1. The V gene's germline CDR1 is SGHNT and CDR2 YYREEE (reference sequence). Losses at the gene ends were 0 bases for V and 9 bases for J; bases not matched to a gene: 8. The CDR3 contains 15 residues. In DNA, the CDR3 is TGTGCCAGCAGCTTGGACAGACAGGGGTATAGTGAGCAGTTCTTC. Protein product: CASSLDRQGYSEQFF. Using reference TRBV5-4 and TRBJ2-1 for the parts outside the CDR3, the full variable domain is ETGVTQSPTHLIKTRGQQVTLRCSSQSGHNTVSWYQQALGQGPQFIFQYYREEENGRGNFPPRFSGLQFPNYSSELNVNALELDDSALYLCASSLDRQGYSEQFFGPGTRLTVL.

V and J are TRBV18 and TRBJ2-3; 14 positions match TRBD2. The CDR3 is 16 amino acids. V was clipped by 3 bases and J by 7 bases; unmatched bases: 6. Germline V CDR1 and CDR2: KGHSH, LQKENI. CDR3 nucleotides: TGTGCCAGCTCACCTCAGGGGACTAGCGGGGGTTATACGCAGTATTTT. It codes for CASSPQGTSGGYTQYF.

The chain joins TRBV7-9 to TRBJ2-7; 8 bases match TRBD2. The CDR3 runs 14 residues. Trimming cost V 5 bases and J 4 bases; bases outside gene matches: 7. The V gene's germline CDR1 is SEHNR and CDR2 FQNEAQ (reference sequence). Written as DNA, the CDR3 is TGTGCCAGCAGCCCCGGGACTAGGATGTACGAGCAGTACTTC. This sequence encodes CASSPGTRMYEQYF.

This clone came up once. V is TRBV6-5 and J is TRBJ1-1; TRBD1 matches at 9 bases. The CDR3 sequence is 12 residues long. Germline V gives CDR1 MNHEY, CDR2 SVGAGI. V dropped 6 bases and J dropped 9; count of bases not matched to a gene: 5. In DNA, the CDR3 is TGTGCCAGCAGATCAGACAGGGGGAAAGCTTTCTTT. Protein: CASRSDRGKAFF.

This chain uses TRBV7-2 with TRBJ1-1, with D uncertain. V was trimmed by 5 bases and J by 4 bases, leaving 14 bases between them. The CDR3 spans 14 residues. Germline V gene data show CDR1 as SGHTA and CDR2 as FQGNSA. The CDR3 DNA reads as TGTGCCAGCAGCCCGGGTCTTTCGGGCACTGAAGCTTTCTTT. Its translation is CASSPGLSGTEAFF.

This clone was seen only a few times. V and J are TRBV14 and TRBJ1-1; D gene uncertain. Trimming shortened V by 2 bases and J by 1 base, and 11 bases separated the two germline ends. Germline lookup yields CDR1 SGHDN and CDR2 FVKESK. The CDR3 totals 15 residues. DNA of the CDR3: TGTGCCAGCAGCCAATCTCAGGTGAGGAACACTGAAGCTTTCTTT. This codes for CASSQSQVRNTEAFF.